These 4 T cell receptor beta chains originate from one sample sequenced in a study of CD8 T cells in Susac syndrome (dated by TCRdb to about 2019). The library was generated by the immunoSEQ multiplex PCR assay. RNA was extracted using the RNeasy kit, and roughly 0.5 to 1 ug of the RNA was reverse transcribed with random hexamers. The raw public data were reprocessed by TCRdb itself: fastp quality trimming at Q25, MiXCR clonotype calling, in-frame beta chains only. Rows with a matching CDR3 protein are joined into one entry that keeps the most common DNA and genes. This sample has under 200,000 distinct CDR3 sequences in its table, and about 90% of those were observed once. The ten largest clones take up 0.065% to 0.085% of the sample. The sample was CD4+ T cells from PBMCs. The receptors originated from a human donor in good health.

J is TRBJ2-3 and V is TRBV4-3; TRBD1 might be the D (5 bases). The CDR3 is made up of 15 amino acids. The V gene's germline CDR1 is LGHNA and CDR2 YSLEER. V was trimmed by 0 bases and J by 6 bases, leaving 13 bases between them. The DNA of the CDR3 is TGCGCCAGCAGCCAAGAAAGGACACTCAGGGATACGCAGTATTTT. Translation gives CASSQERTLRDTQYF.

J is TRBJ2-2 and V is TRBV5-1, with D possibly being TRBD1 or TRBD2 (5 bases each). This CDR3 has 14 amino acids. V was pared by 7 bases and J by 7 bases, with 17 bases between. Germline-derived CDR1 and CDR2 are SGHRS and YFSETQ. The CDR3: CASRRDGSSGELFF. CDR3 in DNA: TGCGCCAGCCGCCGGGACGGCTCGAGCGGGGAGCTGTTTTTT.

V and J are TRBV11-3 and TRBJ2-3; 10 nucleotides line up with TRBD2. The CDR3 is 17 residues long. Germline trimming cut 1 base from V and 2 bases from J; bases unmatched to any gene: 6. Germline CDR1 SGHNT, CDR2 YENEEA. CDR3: CASSLGNGLAVTDTQYF. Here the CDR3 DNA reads TGTGCCAGCAGCTTAGGGAACGGACTAGCGGTCACAGATACGCAGTATTTT.

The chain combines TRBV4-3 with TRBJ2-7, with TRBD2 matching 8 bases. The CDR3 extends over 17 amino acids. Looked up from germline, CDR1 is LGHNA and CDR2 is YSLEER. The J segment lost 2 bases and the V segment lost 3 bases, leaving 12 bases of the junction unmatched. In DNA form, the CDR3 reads TGCGCCAGCAGCCAGGCCCGGGGGGGGTCGTTCGCCTACGAGCAGTACTTC. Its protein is CASSQARGGSFAYEQYF.